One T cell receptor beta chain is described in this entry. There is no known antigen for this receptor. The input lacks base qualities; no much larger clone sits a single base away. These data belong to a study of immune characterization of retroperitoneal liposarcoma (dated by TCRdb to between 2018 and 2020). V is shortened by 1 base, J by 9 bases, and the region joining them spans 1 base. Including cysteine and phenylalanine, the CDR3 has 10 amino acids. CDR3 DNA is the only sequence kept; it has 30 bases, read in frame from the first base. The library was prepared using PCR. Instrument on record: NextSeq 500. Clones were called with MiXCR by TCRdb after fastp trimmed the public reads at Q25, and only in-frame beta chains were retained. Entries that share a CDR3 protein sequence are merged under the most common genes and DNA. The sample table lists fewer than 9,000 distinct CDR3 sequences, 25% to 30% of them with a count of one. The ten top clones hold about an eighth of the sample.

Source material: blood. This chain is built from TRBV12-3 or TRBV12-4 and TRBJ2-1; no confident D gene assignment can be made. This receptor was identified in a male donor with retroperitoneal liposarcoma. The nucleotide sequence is TGTGCCAGCAGTTTAGGTGAGCAGTTCTTC. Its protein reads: CASSLGEQFF.